This TCR beta chain was captured in a study of blood T cell repertoires in COVID-19. Study-wide background: Material from acute and convalescent COVID-19 was sourced from the United States, Italy and Spain. PBMCs, B-cell-depleted T cells, or T cells provided the cDNA or gDNA that made up the material.

Using immunoSEQ multiplex PCR, the repertoire was profiled, and TCRdb retains in-frame clones only, with some absent. The table records tens of thousands of clones, about 83% of them present only once. CDR1 ENHRY and CDR2 SYGVKD come from the germline V gene. This CDR3 is built from 13 residues. Trimming took off 8 bases at V and 4 bases at J, with 15 bases between the two ends. This clonotype originated in a man in his 70s with acute or convalescent COVID-19. The V gene is TRBV10-3, the J gene TRBJ2-7; no reliable D call. The sample was peripheral blood. This chain's CDR3 is CAIALSQAYEQYF. DNA for the CDR3: TGTGCCATCGCCCTCTCGCAGGCTTACGAGCAGTACTTC.